A single sample gave rise to the 16 T cell receptor beta chains below, sequenced in a study of cytomegalovirus exposure and HLA in healthy donors. Assay: immunoSEQ multiplex PCR; the TCRdb copy retains only in-frame clones and omits some. The sample yields 160,000 or so clones, over 80% seen once. The sample taken for sequencing was PBMCs. The receptors originated from a young man in good health and CMV-seropositive.

This clone was seen a single time. The rearrangement links TRBV25-1 to TRBJ1-2; weak D call: TRBD1 (5 bases). The CDR3 runs 13 residues. Germline V gives CDR1 MGHDK, CDR2 SYGVNS. V was clipped by 6 bases and J by 1 base, with 9 bases between them. The CDR3 DNA sequence: TGTGCCAGCAGCCTAGACAGTAACTATGGCTACACCTTC. Residues: CASSLDSNYGYTF.

In regard to this clone: Other DNA sequences in this sample translate to the same CDR3. The chain joins TRBV29-1 to TRBJ2-3; TRBD1 is a possible D gene (6 bases). V shed 1 base and J shed 4 bases, with 12 bases lying between them. Germline V gene lookup returns CDR1 SQVTM and CDR2 ANQGSEA. The CDR3 is 14 amino acids. The CDR3 DNA sequence: TGCAGCGTTGAAGGGGGCAGGGGTGCAGATACGCAGTATTTT. Protein sequence: CSVEGGRGADTQYF.

This clone was detected once. The V call is TRBV7-8, the J call TRBJ2-5, with 8 bases that match TRBD2. V was clipped by 2 bases and J by 2 bases; unmatched bases: 10. The CDR3 spans 17 residues. The germline gives CDR1 SGHVS, CDR2 FQNEAQ. The CDR3 here is CASSLQETGGWQETQYF. In DNA form, the CDR3 reads TGTGCCAGCAGCTTACAGGAAACGGGGGGGTGGCAAGAGACCCAGTACTTC.

The V and J genes are TRBV2 and TRBJ1-1; 7 positions agree with TRBD1. The CDR3 totals 14 residues. Germline V gene sequence: CDR1 SNHLY, CDR2 FYNNEI. The J segment lost 0 bases and the V segment lost 6 bases, leaving 4 bases of the junction unmatched. The CDR3 coding sequence is TGTGCCAGCAGGTTGACAGGGATGAACACTGAAGCTTTCTTT. This sequence encodes CASRLTGMNTEAFF. Full variable domain (rest looked up from reference TRBV2 and TRBJ1-1): EPEVTQTPSHQVTQMGQEVILRCVPISNHLYFYWYRQILGQKVEFLVSFYNNEISEKSEIFDDQFSVERPDGSNFTLKIRSTKLEDSAMYFCASRLTGMNTEAFFGQGTRLTVV.

V is TRBV5-1 and J is TRBJ2-3; possible D gene TRBD1, 6 bases. V was cut by 2 bases and J by 4 bases, with 17 bases left in between. CDR1 and CDR2 (germline): SGHRS, YFSETQ. The CDR3 runs to 16 residues. Written as DNA, the CDR3 is TGCGCCAGCAGCTTCTCGACAGGAACCGGGGCAGATACGCAGTATTTT. It yields the protein CASSFSTGTGADTQYF.

As DNA, the CDR3 is TGTGCCAGCAGTTACGGTAGGGGATCTTACACTGAAGCTTTCTTT. Amino acid sequence: CASSYGRGSYTEAFF. The chain has TRBV6-5 and TRBJ1-1, with D tentatively TRBD1 (5 bases). The CDR3 length is 15 residues. The ends were cut back, 2 bases at V and 3 bases at J, with 13 bases in the middle. Germline CDR1 MNHEY, CDR2 SVGAGI.

The chain uses TRBV6-4 and TRBJ1-2; TRBD1 agrees at 8 bases. J lost 8 bases, V lost 5 bases, and 16 bases had no gene match. Germline loops: CDR1 MRHNA, CDR2 SNTAGT. CDR3 length: 16 amino acids. Written as DNA, the CDR3 is TGTGCCAGCAGTTCGGACAGGGAGAACGCGGTGAAGGGCTACACCTTC. Translated: CASSSDRENAVKGYTF.

V and J are TRBV5-6 and TRBJ2-7, with D maybe TRBD1 (6 bases). This CDR3 contains 14 residues. V shed 0 bases and J shed 3 bases, with 10 bases lying between them. The germline V gene encodes CDR1 SGHDT and CDR2 YYEEEE. CDR3 sequence reads: CASSLDQGLYEQYF. The CDR3 DNA reads TGTGCCAGCAGCTTGGATCAGGGGCTCTACGAGCAGTACTTC.

The CDR3 DNA is TGTGCCAGCAGTTTCCTCCGGGACAGGGGACCTGGGGAAAAACTGTTTTTT. Protein: CASSFLRDRGPGEKLFF. The rearrangement uses TRBV27 and TRBJ1-4, with 10 positions matching TRBD1. The CDR3 contains 17 residues. In germline, CDR1 is MNHEY, CDR2 SMNVEV (reference sequence). V lost 3 bases to trimming and J lost 8 bases; unmatched junction nucleotides: 12.

This chain connects TRBV29-1 to TRBJ1-1, with TRBD1 matching over 7 bases. The germline CDR1 and CDR2 sequences are SQVTM and ANQGSEA. The V segment lost 8 bases and the J segment 4 bases; nucleotides outside the gene matches: 4. The CDR3 length is 11 residues. In DNA form, the CDR3 reads TGCAGCCCCCACAGGGGCACTGAAGCTTTCTTT. Residues: CSPHRGTEAFF.

The chain joins TRBV13 to TRBJ2-1, with a tentative D call TRBD2 (6 bases). Germline V CDR1 and CDR2: PRHDT, FYEKMQ (reference sequence). CDR3 length: 14 amino acids. V shed 4 bases and J shed 2 bases, with 9 bases lying between them. CDR3 protein: CASSSGLTYNEQFF. DNA of the CDR3: TGTGCCAGCAGCTCGGGACTTACCTACAATGAGCAGTTCTTC.

V is TRBV9 and J is TRBJ1-1; D call uncertain. CDR1 SGDLS and CDR2 YYNGEE come from the germline V gene. The CDR3 is 15 amino acids. Trimming cost V 0 bases and J 11 bases, with 20 bases left between them. The CDR3 reads CASSVGQDPWSGAFF. DNA of the CDR3: TGTGCCAGCAGCGTAGGTCAAGATCCGTGGTCGGGGGCTTTCTTT.

This clone was found once. CDR3 loop: CASSLTVSARGYTF. CDR3 DNA: TGTGCCAGCAGTCTGACAGTGAGTGCGCGGGGCTACACCTTC. The chain links TRBV28 to TRBJ1-2; weak D call: TRBD1 (5 bases). V shed 5 bases and J shed 8 bases, with 18 bases lying between them. In germline, CDR1 is MDHEN, CDR2 SYDVKM. The CDR3 loop spans 14 amino acids.

The gene calls are TRBV4-1 and TRBJ1-3; 10 bases align to TRBD1. Germline V lookup: CDR1 MGHRA, CDR2 YSYEKL. The CDR3 spans 16 residues. Trimming at V came to 0 bases and at J to 3 bases, leaving 2 bases not matched to a gene. The CDR3 protein is CASSQETGGYGNTIYF. The DNA for the CDR3 is TGCGCCAGCAGCCAAGAGACAGGGGGCTATGGAAACACCATATATTTT.

CDR3 region: CASSPPGTGNFNSPLHF. CDR3 DNA sequence: TGTGCCAGCAGCCCTCCCGGGACAGGGAACTTTAATTCACCCCTCCACTTT. The V and J genes are TRBV9 and TRBJ1-6; 9 nucleotides agree with TRBD1. There are 17 residues in the CDR3. V trimming: 4 bases; J trimming: 6 bases; junction bases outside the gene matches: 11. Germline CDR1 SGDLS, CDR2 YYNGEE.

The gene calls are TRBV10-3 and TRBJ2-1, with D possibly being TRBD1 (5 bases). Trimming removed 2 bases from V and 1 base from J, with 9 bases in between. Per the germline V gene, CDR1 is ENHRY and CDR2 is SYGVKD. This CDR3 contains 15 residues. CDR3 protein: CAISEGARSYNEQFF. The CDR3 DNA sequence: TGTGCCATCAGTGAGGGGGCGAGGTCCTACAATGAGCAGTTCTTC.